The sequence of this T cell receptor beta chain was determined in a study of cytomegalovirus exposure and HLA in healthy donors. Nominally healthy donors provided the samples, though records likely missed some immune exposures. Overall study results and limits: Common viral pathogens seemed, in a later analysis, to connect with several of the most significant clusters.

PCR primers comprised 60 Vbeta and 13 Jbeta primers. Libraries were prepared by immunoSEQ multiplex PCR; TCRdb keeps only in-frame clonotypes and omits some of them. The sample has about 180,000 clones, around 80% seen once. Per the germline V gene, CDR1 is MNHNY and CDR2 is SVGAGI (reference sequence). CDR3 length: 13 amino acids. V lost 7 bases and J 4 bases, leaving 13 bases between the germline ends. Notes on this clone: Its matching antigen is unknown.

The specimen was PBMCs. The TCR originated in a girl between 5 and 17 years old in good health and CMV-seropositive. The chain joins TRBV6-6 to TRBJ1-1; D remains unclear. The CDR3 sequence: CASIPGGSTEAFF. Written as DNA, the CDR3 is TGTGCCAGCATACCAGGTGGGAGCACTGAAGCTTTCTTT.